This T cell receptor beta chain was identified during a study of CD8+ T cells in alopecia areata. Treatment indicated: oral pan-JAK inhibitor, 5-10 mg twice daily. Following extraction, RNA underwent reverse transcription to cDNA, which served as the sequencing template. Sequencing was performed with immunoSEQ multiplex PCR; in TCRdb, only in-frame clones are kept and a portion is missing. The sample carries roughly 250,000 clones, around 64% recorded once. V dropped 1 base and J dropped 2 bases, with 9 bases sitting between them. The CDR3 has 14 amino acids. Germline assignment: CDR1 LGHNT and CDR2 FRNRAP.

The sequence derives from a human donor with alopecia areata. The chain recombines TRBV12-5 with TRBJ2-7, with D unclear. The sample in question was CD4+ T cells sorted from blood, obtained around week 54, from a patient treated with tofacitinib. The CDR3: CASGLEAGPYEQYF. CDR3 DNA: TGTGCTAGTGGTTTGGAGGCAGGCCCCTACGAGCAGTACTTC.